This TCR beta chain was observed in a study of beta chain features in type 1 diabetes. Study observations and caveats: It was possible that PCR favored shorter templates, equally so in patients and controls. There was a moderate but significant shortening of TCRB CDR3s in all four CD4+ subsets of Type 1 diabetes patients. The naive, central memory and Treg TCRB repertoires looked more alike in patients than they did in healthy donors.

The CDR3 totals 18 residues. V was shortened by 0 bases and J by 0 bases, with 15 bases between the two germline ends. CDR1 is LNHNV and CDR2 is YYDKDF in the germline V gene (reference sequence). The isolated RNA, all of it, was reverse transcribed, so expressed TCRB transcripts were what got sequenced. Sequenced by immunoSEQ multiplex PCR; TCRdb stores in-frame clones only, minus some. This table has 390,000 or so clones, about 14% appearing once. Note on this clone: Its antigen is currently unknown.

Input material: naive CD4+ T cells from blood. This clonotype originated in a man between 25 and 39 years old in good health. This chain connects TRBV15 to TRBJ1-5, with D perhaps matching TRBD1 (5 bases). CDR3 residues: CATSRDPRWQGSNQPQHF. The CDR3 nucleotides read TGTGCCACCAGCAGAGACCCTCGGTGGCAGGGTAGCAATCAGCCCCAGCATTTT. The variable domain in full, completed from reference TRBV15 and TRBJ1-5, reads DAMVIQNPRYQVTQFGKPVTLSCSQTLNHNVMYWYQQKSSQAPKLLFHYYDKDFNNEADTPDNFQSRRPNTSFCFLDIRSPGLGDTAMYLCATSRDPRWQGSNQPQHFGDGTRLSIL.